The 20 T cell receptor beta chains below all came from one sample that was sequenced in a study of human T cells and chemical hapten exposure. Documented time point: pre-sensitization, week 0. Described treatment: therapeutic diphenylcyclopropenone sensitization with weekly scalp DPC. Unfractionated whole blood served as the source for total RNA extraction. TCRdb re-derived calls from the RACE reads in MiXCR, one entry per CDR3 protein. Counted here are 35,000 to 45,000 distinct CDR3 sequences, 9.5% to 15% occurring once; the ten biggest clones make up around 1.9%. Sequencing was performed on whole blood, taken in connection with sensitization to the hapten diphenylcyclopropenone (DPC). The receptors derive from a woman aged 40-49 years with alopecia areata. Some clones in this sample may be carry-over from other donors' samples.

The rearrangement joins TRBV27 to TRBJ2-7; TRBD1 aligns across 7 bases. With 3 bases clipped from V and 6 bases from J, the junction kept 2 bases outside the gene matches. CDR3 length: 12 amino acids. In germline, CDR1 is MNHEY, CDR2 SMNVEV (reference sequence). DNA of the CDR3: TGTGCCAGCAGTTTCAACAGGGGCGAGCAGTACTTC. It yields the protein CASSFNRGEQYF.

CDR3 sequence (DNA): TGTGCCAGCAGTTTACCGTTTAGCGGGAAATACACCGGGGAGCTGTTTTTT. Protein: CASSLPFSGKYTGELFF. V gene TRBV6-5 combines with J gene TRBJ2-2, with 8 bases aligning to TRBD2. The CDR3 is made up of 17 amino acids. Germline V gene lookup returns CDR1 MNHEY and CDR2 SVGAGI. J was trimmed by 3 bases and V by 4 bases; bases with no gene match: 10.

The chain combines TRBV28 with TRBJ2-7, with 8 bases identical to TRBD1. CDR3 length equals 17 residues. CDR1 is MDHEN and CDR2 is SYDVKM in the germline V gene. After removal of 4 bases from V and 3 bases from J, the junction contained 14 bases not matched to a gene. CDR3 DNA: TGTGCCAGCAGTTCCATCCCTCGGACAGGGCTATTCTACGAGCAGTACTTC. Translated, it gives CASSSIPRTGLFYEQYF.

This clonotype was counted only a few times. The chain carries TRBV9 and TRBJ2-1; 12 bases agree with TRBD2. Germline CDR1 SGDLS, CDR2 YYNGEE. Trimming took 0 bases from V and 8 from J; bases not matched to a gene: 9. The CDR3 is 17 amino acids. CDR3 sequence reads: CASSVGASSGGDDEQFF. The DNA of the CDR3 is TGTGCCAGCAGCGTAGGTGCCTCTAGCGGGGGGGACGATGAGCAGTTCTTC.

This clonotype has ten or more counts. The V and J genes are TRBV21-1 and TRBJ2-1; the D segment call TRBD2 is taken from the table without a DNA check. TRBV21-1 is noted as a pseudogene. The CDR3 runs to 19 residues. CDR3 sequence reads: CASSKEDGHGLAGENEQFF. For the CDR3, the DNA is TGTGCCAGCAGCAAAGAGGACGGACATGGGCTAGCGGGAGAAAATGAGCAGTTCTTC.

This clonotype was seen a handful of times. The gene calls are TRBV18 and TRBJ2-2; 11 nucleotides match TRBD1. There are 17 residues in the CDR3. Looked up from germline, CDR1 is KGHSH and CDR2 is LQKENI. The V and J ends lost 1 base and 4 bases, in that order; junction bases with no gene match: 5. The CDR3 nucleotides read TGTGCCAGCTCACCACAGGACAGGGGGCTCAGCACCGGGGAGCTGTTTTTT. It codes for CASSPQDRGLSTGELFF.

Here the CDR3 DNA reads TGTGCCAGCAGTCGGGCTAGCGGGCAATCTTACAATGAGCAGTTCTTC. Protein sequence: CASSRASGQSYNEQFF. The rearrangement uses TRBV28 and TRBJ2-1; 8 bases match TRBD2. Germline V gives CDR1 MDHEN, CDR2 SYDVKM. With V trimmed by 5 bases and J by 4 bases, 10 bases remained unmatched. This CDR3 has 16 residues.

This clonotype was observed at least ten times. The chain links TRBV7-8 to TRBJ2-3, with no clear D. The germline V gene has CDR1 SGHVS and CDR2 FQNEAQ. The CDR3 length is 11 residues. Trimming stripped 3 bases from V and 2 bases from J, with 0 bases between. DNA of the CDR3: TGTGCCAGCAGCTTCACAGATACGCAGTATTTT. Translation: CASSFTDTQYF.

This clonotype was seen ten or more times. The CDR3 coding sequence is TGCAGTGCTCCCCACTACGACACCGGGGAGCTGTTTTTT. Its translation: CSAPHYDTGELFF. The rearrangement uses TRBV20-1 and TRBJ2-2, with no clear D. Germline V CDR1 and CDR2: DFQATT, SNEGSKA (reference sequence). The V end lost 5 bases, the J end lost 3 bases, and 10 bases lay between the germline ends. This CDR3 has 13 residues.

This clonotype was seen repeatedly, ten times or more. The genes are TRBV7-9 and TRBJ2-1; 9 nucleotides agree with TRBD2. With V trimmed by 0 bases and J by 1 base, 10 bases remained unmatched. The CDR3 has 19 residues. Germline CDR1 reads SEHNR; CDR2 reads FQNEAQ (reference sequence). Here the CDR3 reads CASSLARGTSSTSYNEQFF. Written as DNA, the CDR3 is TGTGCCAGCAGCTTAGCGCGCGGGACTAGCTCAACATCCTACAATGAGCAGTTCTTC.

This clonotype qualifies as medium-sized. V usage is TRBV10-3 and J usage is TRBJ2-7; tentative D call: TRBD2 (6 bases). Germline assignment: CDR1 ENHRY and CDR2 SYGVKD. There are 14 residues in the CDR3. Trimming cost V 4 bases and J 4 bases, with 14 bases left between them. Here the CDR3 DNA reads TGTGCCATCAGTGGCCTCGGGGCGGGATACGAGCAGTACTTC. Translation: CAISGLGAGYEQYF.

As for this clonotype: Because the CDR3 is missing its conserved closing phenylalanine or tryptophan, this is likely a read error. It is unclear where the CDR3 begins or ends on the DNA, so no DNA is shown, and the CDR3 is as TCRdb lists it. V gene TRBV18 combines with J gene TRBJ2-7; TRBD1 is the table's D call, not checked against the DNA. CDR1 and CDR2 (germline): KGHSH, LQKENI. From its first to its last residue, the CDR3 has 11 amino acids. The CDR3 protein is CASSPPETGRA.

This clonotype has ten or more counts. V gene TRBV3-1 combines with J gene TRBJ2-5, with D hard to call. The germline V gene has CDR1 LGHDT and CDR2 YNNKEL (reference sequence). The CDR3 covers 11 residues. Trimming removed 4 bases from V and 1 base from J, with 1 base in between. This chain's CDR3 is CASSLQETQYF. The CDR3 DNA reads TGTGCCAGCAGCCTCCAAGAGACCCAGTACTTC.

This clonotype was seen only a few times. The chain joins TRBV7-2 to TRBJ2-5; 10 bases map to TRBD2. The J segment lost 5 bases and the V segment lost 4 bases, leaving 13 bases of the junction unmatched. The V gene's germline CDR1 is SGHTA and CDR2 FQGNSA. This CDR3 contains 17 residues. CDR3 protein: CASSSPLAGGNRETQYF. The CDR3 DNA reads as TGTGCCAGCAGCTCCCCATTAGCGGGGGGAAATAGGGAGACCCAGTACTTC.

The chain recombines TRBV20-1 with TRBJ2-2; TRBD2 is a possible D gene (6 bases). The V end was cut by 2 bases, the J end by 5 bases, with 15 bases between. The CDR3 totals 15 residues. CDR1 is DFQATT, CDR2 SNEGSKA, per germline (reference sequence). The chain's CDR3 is CSARKTGVITGELFF. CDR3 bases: TGCAGTGCTAGAAAGACGGGAGTAATTACCGGGGAGCTGTTTTTT.

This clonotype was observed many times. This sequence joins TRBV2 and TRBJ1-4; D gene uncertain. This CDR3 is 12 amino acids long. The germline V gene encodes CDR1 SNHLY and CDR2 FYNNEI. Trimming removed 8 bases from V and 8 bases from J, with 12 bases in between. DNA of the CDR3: TGTGCCAGCGCCAAGGTTCGGGAAAAACTGTTTTTT. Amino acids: CASAKVREKLFF.

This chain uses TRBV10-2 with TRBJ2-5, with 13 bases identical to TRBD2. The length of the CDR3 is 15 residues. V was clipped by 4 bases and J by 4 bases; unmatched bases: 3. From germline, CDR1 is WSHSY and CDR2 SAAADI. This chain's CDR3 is CASSATSGRTETQYF. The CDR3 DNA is TGCGCCAGCAGTGCGACTAGCGGGAGGACAGAGACCCAGTACTTC.

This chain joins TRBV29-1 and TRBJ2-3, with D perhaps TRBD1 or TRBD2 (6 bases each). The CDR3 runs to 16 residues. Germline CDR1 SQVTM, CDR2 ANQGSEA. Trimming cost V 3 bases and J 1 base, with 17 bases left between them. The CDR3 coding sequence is TGCAGCGTTGAGGGGGGCCAACTCCTACGCACAGATACGCAGTATTTT. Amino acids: CSVEGGQLLRTDTQYF.

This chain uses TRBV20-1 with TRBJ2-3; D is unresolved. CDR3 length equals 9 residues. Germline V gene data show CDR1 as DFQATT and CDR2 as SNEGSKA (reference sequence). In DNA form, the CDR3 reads TGCACTCCACCCCACACGCAGTATTTT. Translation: CTPPHTQYF.

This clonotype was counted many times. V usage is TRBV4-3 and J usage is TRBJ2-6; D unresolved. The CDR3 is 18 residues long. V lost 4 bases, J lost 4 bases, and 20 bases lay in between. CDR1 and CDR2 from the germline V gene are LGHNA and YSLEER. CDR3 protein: CASSLGAVVGSGANVLTF. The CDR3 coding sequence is TGCGCCAGCAGCCTAGGTGCAGTCGTAGGTTCCGGGGCCAACGTCCTGACTTTC.